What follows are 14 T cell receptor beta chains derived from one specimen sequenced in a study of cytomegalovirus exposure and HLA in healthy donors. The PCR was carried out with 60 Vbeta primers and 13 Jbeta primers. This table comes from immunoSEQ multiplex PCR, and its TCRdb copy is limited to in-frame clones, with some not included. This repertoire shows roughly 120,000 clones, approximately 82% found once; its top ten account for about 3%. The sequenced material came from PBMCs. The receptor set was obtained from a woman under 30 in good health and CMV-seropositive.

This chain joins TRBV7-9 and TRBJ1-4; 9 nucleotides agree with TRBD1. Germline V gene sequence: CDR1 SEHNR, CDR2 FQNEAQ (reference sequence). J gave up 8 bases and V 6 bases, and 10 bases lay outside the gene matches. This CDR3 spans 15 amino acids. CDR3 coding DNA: TGTGCCAGCAGTCTTTCCGGGACAGGGTTGGAAAAACTGTTTTTT. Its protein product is CASSLSGTGLEKLFF.

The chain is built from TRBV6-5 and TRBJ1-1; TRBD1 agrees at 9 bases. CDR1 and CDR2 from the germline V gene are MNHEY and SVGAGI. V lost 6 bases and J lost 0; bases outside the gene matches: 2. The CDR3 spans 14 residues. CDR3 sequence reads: CASRGQGMNTEAFF. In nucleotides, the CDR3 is TGTGCCAGCAGGGGACAGGGCATGAACACTGAAGCTTTCTTT.

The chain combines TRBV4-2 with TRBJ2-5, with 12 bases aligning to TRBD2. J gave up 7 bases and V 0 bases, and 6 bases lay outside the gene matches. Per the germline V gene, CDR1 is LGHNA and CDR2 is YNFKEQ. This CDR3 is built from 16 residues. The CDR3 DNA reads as TGTGCCAGCAGCCAAGACTCTAGCGGGGGGGTTGCGACCCAGTACTTC. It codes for CASSQDSSGGVATQYF.

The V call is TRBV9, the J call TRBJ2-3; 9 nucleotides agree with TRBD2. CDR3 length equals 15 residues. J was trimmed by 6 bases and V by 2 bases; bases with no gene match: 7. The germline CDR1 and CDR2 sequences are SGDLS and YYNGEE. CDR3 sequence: CASSVESSGVDTQYF. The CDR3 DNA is TGTGCCAGCAGCGTGGAATCTAGCGGGGTTGATACGCAGTATTTT.

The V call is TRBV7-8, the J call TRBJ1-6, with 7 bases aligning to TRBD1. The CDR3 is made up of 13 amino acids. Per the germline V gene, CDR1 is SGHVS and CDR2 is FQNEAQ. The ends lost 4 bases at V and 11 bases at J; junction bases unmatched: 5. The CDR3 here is CASSYQTGAPLHF. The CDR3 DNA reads TGTGCCAGCAGCTACCAAACAGGGGCACCCCTCCACTTT.

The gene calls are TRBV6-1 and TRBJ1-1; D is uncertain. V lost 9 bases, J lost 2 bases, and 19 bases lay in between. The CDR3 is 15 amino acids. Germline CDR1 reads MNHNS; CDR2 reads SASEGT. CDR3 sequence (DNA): TGTGCCAGTATCCGGGGTGGCGAGGGAAACACTGAAGCTTTCTTT. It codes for CASIRGGEGNTEAFF.

The CDR3 DNA sequence: TGCGCCAGCAATCTGGGGGCCGGAGATACGCAGTATTTT. This sequence encodes CASNLGAGDTQYF. The genes are TRBV10-1 and TRBJ2-3, with D possibly TRBD1 on 6 matching bases. The germline gives CDR1 WNHNN, CDR2 SYGVQD (reference sequence). V lost 7 bases, J lost 5 bases, and 13 bases lay in between. The CDR3 sequence is 13 residues long.

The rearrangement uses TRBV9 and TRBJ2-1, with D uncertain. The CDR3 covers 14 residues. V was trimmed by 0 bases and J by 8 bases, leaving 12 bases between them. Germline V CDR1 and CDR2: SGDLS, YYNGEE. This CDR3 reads CASSVDQAPHEQFF. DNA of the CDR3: TGTGCCAGCAGCGTAGATCAGGCCCCGCATGAGCAGTTCTTC.

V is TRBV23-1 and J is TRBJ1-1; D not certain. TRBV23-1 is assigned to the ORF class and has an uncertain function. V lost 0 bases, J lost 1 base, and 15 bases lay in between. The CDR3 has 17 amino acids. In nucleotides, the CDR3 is TGCGCCAGCAGTCAATCGATCGGGAGCGGAAGGAACACTGAAGCTTTCTTT. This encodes CASSQSIGSGRNTEAFF.

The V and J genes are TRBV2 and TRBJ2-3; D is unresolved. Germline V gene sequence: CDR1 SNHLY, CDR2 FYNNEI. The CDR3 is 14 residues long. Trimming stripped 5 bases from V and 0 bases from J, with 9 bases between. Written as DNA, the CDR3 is TGTGCCAGCAGTAGAAGCGTTAGCACAGATACGCAGTATTTT. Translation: CASSRSVSTDTQYF. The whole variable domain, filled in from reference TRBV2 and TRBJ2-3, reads EPEVTQTPSHQVTQMGQEVILRCVPISNHLYFYWYRQILGQKVEFLVSFYNNEISEKSEIFDDQFSVERPDGSNFTLKIRSTKLEDSAMYFCASSRSVSTDTQYFGPGTRLTVL.

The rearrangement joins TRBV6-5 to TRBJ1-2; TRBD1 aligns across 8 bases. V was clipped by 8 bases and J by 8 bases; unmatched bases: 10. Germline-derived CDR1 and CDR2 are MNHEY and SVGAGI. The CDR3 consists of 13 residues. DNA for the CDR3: TGTGCCAGCCTAACCCGGACAGGGCGCGGCTACACCTTC. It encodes CASLTRTGRGYTF.

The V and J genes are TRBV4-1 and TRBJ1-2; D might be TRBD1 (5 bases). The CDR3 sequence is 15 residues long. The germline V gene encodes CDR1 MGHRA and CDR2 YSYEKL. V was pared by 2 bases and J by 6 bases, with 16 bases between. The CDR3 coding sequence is TGCGCCAGCAGCCAACCTAAAGCAGGGTTCAATGGCTACACCTTC. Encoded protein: CASSQPKAGFNGYTF.

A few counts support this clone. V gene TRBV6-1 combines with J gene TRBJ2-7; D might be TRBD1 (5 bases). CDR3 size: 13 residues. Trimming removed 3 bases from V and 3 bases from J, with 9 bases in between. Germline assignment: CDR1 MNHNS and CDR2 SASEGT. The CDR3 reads CASSEDTHYEQYF. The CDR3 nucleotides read TGTGCCAGCAGTGAGGACACCCACTACGAGCAGTACTTC.

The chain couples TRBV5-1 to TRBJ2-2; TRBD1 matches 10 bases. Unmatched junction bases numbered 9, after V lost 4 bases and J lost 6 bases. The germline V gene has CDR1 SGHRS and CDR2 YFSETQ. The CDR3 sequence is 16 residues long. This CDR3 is CASSLRTGGTAGELFF. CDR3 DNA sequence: TGCGCCAGCAGCCTCCGGACAGGGGGTACGGCCGGGGAGCTGTTTTTT.